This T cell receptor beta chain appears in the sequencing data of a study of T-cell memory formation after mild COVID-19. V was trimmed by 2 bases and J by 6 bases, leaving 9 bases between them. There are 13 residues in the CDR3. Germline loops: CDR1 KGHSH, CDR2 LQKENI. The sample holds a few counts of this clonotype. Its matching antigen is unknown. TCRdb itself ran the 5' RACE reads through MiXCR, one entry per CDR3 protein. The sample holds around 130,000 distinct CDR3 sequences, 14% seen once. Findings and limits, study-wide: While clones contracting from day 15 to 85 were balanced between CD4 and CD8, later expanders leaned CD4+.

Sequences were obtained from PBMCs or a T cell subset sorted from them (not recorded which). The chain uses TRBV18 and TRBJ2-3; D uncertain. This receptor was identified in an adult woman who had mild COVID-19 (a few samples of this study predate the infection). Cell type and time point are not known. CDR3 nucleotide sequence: TGTGCCAGCTCACCAGAAGAGAGGGATACGCAGTATTTT. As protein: CASSPEERDTQYF.